The 3 T cell receptor beta chains in this list originate from one sample, sequenced in a study of STAT3 mutations in large granular lymphocyte leukemia. Whole-study results and caveats: At least one immunodominant TCR beta clonotype appeared in every T-cell large granular lymphocyte leukemia patient.

Assay used: immunoSEQ multiplex PCR; TCRdb lists only in-frame clones, some missing. The table shows roughly 9,700 clones, with 87% occurring only once. The antigens for these receptors are not known. Sequencing was carried out using peripheral blood mononuclear cells. All receptors derive from a man aged 60-69 years with T-cell large granular lymphocyte leukemia. Some clones in this sample may be carry-over from other donors' samples.

The V and J genes are TRBV2 and TRBJ2-7, with D uncertain. Deletions cut 6 bases from V and 1 base from J, with 7 bases between. This CDR3 has 12 amino acids. Germline CDR1 reads SNHLY; CDR2 reads FYNNEI. The CDR3 sequence: CASRIFSYEQYF. The DNA of the CDR3 is TGTGCCAGCAGGATTTTTTCCTACGAGCAGTACTTC.

This sequence joins TRBV5-6 and TRBJ1-4, with D hard to call. Trimming stripped 4 bases from V and 8 bases from J, with 15 bases between. Germline CDR1 is SGHDT and CDR2 is YYEEEE. The CDR3 has 14 residues. The CDR3 bases are TGTGCCAGCAGCCCTCCGACGGGAAGCGAAAAACTGTTTTTT. Translating it yields CASSPPTGSEKLFF.

This chain joins TRBV18 and TRBJ1-5; no definite D call. With 2 bases removed from V and 1 base from J, the gap between germline ends came to 3 bases. The CDR3 runs to 13 residues. CDR1 and CDR2 from the germline V gene are KGHSH and LQKENI. The CDR3 nucleotides read TGTGCCAGCTCACCAGGGAGCAATCAGCCCCAGCATTTT. It specifies CASSPGSNQPQHF.